What follows is one T cell receptor beta chain and its context. In the original analysis: From reference gene primer amplification, estimates of nucleated cell counts were derived. TCRdb's table, derived via immunoSEQ multiplex PCR, lists solely in-frame clones and lacks some. The D gene and trimming were derived from the DNA, and the V and J assignments and clone size from that table. This repertoire shows 28,000 or so clones, 91% found once; its top ten account for about 17%. The CDR3 contains 14 residues. Germline V lookup: CDR1 LNHDA, CDR2 SQIVND (reference sequence). The V gene lost 1 base and the J gene lost 4 bases, with 10 bases spanning the gap. The data derive from a study of blood T cell repertoires in COVID-19. The overall study: The origin of the acute and convalescent COVID-19 samples was the United States, Italy and Spain. PBMCs, B-cell-depleted T cells, or T cells were the source of the cDNA or gDNA that made up the material.

This chain joins TRBV19 and TRBJ1-1; D remains unclear. The TCR sequence derives from a human donor with active COVID-19. The donor label of this sample is uncertain. The source material was peripheral blood. CDR3 sequence reads: CASSIGTYGTEAFF. The CDR3 DNA sequence: TGTGCCAGTAGTATAGGGACTTACGGCACTGAAGCTTTCTTT.